The 9 T cell receptor beta chains below were found in one sample sequenced in a study of OX40 agonist ivuxolimab in advanced cancers. The library came from the immunoSEQ multiplex PCR assay. The table was pulled from immuneACCESS by TCRdb, which kept in-frame rearrangements only. Such tables lose some clones; where checked, under half of the loss comes from unresolved V genes, and the rest has no known cause. The sample table contains about 74,000 clones; only one count was recorded for roughly 86% of them. The ten most abundant clones make up around 6.9% of the sample. Specimen: CD4+ or CD8+ T cells sorted from blood, collected in a trial of the OX40 agonist ivuxolimab. Source of these receptors: an adult with an advanced solid tumor such as melanoma, head and neck, liver or kidney cancer.

The rearrangement links TRBV29-1 to TRBJ2-1, with D uncertain. The germline CDR1 and CDR2 sequences are SQVTM and ANQGSEA. The CDR3 sequence is 11 residues long. Trimming stripped 7 bases from V and 1 base from J, with 5 bases between. The CDR3 sequence is CSGQSYNEQFF. DNA of the CDR3: TGCAGCGGGCAGTCCTACAATGAGCAGTTCTTC.

The chain employs TRBV14 and TRBJ2-5, with D unresolved. There are 14 residues in the CDR3. The germline CDR1 and CDR2 sequences are SGHDN and FVKESK. Trimming took 0 bases from V and 2 from J, leaving 7 bases between them. The CDR3 bases are TGTGCCAGCAGCCAAGATAGCTGGCAAGAGACCCAGTACTTC. This translates into CASSQDSWQETQYF. Combining the CDR3 with reference TRBV14 and TRBJ2-5 gives the whole variable domain EAGVTQFPSHSVIEKGQTVTLRCDPISGHDNLYWYRRVMGKEIKFLLHFVKESKQDESGMPNNRFLAERTGGTYSTLKVQPAELEDSGVYFCASSQDSWQETQYFGPGTRLLVL.

The V call is TRBV7-2, the J call TRBJ1-1; D not certain. V gave up 2 bases and J gave up 0 bases, with 7 bases separating them. The CDR3 covers 14 residues. CDR1 is SGHTA, CDR2 FQGNSA, per germline. The CDR3 region has the DNA TGTGCCAGCAGCTTAACGGATCTGAACACTGAAGCTTTCTTT. Translated: CASSLTDLNTEAFF.

This clone was found a few times. This chain connects TRBV30 to TRBJ2-7; no definite D call. Trimming shortened V by 0 bases and J by 4 bases, and 4 bases separated the two germline ends. The CDR3 length is 11 residues. The germline CDR1 and CDR2 sequences are GTSNPN and SVGIG (reference sequence). The CDR3 reads CAWSVQYEQYF. The CDR3 bases are TGTGCCTGGAGTGTACAGTACGAGCAGTACTTC.

About this clone: The sample has other DNA sequences that encode this CDR3 too. The CDR3 protein is CASSLQGLSEQFF. In nucleotides, the CDR3 is TGTGCCAGCAGCCTGCAGGGTTTAAGTGAGCAGTTCTTC. This chain uses TRBV14 with TRBJ2-1; a weak D match, TRBD1 (5 bases). Trimming took off 4 bases at V and 9 bases at J, with 13 bases between the two ends. The CDR3 consists of 13 residues. Germline CDR1 and CDR2: SGHDN and FVKESK.

This clone came up many times. The chain is built from TRBV30 and TRBJ1-5, with TRBD1 identical over 7 bases. Trimming at V came to 2 bases and at J to 9 bases, leaving 4 bases not matched to a gene. The CDR3 spans 12 residues. Germline CDR1 and CDR2: GTSNPN and SVGIG (reference sequence). CDR3 nucleotides: TGTGCCTGGAGTACAGGGGTTGTGCCCCAGCATTTT. It specifies CAWSTGVVPQHF.

This chain joins TRBV4-3 and TRBJ1-1, with a tentative D call TRBD1 (6 bases). The CDR3 is made up of 13 amino acids. Trimming took off 4 bases at V and 7 bases at J, with 13 bases between the two ends. The V gene's germline CDR1 is LGHNA and CDR2 YSLEER. The CDR3 sequence is CASSRETGREAFF. The CDR3 DNA is TGCGCCAGCAGCCGGGAGACAGGACGTGAAGCTTTCTTT.

This clone turned up a few times. The rearrangement joins TRBV7-8 to TRBJ2-7, with 11 bases lining up with TRBD2. The length of the CDR3 is 16 residues. Germline V CDR1 and CDR2: SGHVS, FQNEAQ. The V and J ends lost 5 bases and 2 bases, in that order; junction bases with no gene match: 8. The CDR3 coding sequence is TGTGCCAGCAGCCCTATGCGACTAGCGGGACCCTACGAGCAGTACTTC. Protein: CASSPMRLAGPYEQYF.

This clone has a single count. The rearrangement uses TRBV19 and TRBJ1-1; TRBD1 might be the D (5 bases). Germline loops: CDR1 LNHDA, CDR2 SQIVND (reference sequence). There are 13 residues in the CDR3. V dropped 6 bases and J dropped 4 bases, with 12 bases sitting between them. The CDR3 DNA sequence: TGTGCCAGTAGATCAGGGTGGAGCACTGAAGCTTTCTTT. This encodes CASRSGWSTEAFF.